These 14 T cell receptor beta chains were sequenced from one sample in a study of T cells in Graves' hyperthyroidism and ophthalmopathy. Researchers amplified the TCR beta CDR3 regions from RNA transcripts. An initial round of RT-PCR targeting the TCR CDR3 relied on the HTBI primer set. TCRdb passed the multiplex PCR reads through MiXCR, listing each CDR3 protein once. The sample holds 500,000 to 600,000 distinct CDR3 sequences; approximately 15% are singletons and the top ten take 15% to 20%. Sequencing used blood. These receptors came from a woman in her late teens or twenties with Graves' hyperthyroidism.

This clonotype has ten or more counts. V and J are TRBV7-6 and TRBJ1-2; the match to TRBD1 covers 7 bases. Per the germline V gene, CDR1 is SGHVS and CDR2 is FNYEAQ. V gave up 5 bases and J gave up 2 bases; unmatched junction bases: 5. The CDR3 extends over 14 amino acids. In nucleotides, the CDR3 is TGTGCCAGCAGCCACCCGGGACAGAACTATGGCTACACCTTC. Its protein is CASSHPGQNYGYTF. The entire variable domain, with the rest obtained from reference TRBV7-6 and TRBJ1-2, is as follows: GAGVSQSPRYKVTKRGQDVALRCDPISGHVSLYWYRQALGQGPEFLTYFNYEAQQDKSGLPNDRFSAERPEGSISTLTIQRTEQRDSAMYRCASSHPGQNYGYTFGSGTRLTVV.

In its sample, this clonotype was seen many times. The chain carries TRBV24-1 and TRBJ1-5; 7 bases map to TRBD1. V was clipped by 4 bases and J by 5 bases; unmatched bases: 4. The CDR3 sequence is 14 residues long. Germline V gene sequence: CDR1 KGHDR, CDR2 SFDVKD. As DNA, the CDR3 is TGTGCCACCAGTGACGTCGACAGGGATCAGCCCCAGCATTTT. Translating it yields CATSDVDRDQPQHF.

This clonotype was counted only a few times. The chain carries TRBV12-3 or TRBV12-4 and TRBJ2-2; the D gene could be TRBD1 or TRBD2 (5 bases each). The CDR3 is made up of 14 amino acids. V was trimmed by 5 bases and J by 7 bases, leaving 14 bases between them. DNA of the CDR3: TGTGCCAGCAGTCCGGGGCTAGAGGACGGGGAGCTGTTTTTT. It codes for CASSPGLEDGELFF.

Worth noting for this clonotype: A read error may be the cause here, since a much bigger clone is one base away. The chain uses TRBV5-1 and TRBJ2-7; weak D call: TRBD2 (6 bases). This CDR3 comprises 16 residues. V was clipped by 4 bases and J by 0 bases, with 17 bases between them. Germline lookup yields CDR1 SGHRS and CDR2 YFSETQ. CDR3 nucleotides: TGCGCCAGCAGCGAGACCGGGAGACCGCGCTCCTACGAGCAGTACTTC. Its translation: CASSETGRPRSYEQYF.

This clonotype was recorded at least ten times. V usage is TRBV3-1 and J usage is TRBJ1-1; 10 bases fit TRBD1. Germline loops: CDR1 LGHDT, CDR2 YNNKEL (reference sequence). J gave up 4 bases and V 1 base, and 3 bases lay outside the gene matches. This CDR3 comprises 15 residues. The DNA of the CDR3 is TGTGCCAGCAGCCAAGGACAGGGGGCGGGCACTGAAGCTTTCTTT. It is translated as CASSQGQGAGTEAFF.

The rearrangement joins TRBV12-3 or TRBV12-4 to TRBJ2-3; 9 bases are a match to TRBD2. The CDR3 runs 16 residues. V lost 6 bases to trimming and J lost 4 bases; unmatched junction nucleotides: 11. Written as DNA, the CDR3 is TGTGCCAGCAGATTTAGCGGGAGCGCGATGTCAGATACGCAGTATTTT. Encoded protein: CASRFSGSAMSDTQYF.

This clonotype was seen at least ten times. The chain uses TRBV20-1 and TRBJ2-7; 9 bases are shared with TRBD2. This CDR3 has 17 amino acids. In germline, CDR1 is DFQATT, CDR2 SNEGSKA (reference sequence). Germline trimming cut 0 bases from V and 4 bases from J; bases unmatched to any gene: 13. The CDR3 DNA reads TGCAGTGCTAGAGATAGCCTAGCTGCGGGAGGGGGGTACGAGCAGTACTTC. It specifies CSARDSLAAGGGYEQYF.

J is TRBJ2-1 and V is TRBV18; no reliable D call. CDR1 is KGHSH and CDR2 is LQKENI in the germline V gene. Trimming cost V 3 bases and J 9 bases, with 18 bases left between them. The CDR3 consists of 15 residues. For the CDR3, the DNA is TGTGCCAGCTCACCCCTGGTTTTCCTCGGCGGTGAGCAGTTCTTC. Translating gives CASSPLVFLGGEQFF.

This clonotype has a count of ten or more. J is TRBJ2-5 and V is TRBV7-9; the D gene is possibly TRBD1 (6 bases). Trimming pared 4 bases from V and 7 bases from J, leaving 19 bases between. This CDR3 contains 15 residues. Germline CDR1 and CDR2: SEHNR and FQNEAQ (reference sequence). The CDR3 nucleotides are TGTGCCAGCAGCTACCACAACAGGGATGTTGGGACCCAGTACTTC. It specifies CASSYHNRDVGTQYF. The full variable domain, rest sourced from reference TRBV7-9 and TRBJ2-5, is DTGVSQNPRHKITKRGQNVTFRCDPISEHNRLYWYRQTLGQGPEFLTYFQNEAQLEKSRLLSDRFSAERPKGSFSTLEIQRTEQGDSAMYLCASSYHNRDVGTQYFGPGTRLLVL.

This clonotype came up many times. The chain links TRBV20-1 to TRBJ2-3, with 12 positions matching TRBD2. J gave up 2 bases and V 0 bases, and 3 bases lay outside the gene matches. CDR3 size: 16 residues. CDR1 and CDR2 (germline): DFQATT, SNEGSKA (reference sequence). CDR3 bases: TGCAGTGCTAGAGATAGGACTAGCGGGACCACAGATACGCAGTATTTT. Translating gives CSARDRTSGTTDTQYF.

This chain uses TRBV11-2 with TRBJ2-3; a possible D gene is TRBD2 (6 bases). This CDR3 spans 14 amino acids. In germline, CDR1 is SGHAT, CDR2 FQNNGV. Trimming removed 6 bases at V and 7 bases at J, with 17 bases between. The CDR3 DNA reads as TGTGCCAGCAGTTGGGACTCCGCCGGAAATACGCAGTATTTT. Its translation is CASSWDSAGNTQYF.

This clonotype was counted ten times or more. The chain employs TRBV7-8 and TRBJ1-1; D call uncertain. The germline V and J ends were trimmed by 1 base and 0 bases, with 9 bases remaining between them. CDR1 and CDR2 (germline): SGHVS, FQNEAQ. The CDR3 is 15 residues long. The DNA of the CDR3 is TGTGCCAGCAGCTTAGTTGGGTACATGAACACTGAAGCTTTCTTT. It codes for CASSLVGYMNTEAFF.

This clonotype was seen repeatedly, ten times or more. CDR3 in DNA: TGTGCCAGCAGTGCCGGGACTAGCGGGGTAAATGAGCAGTTCTTC. This translates into CASSAGTSGVNEQFF. This rearrangement joins TRBV12-3 or TRBV12-4 to TRBJ2-1, with TRBD2 matching over 13 bases. The CDR3 runs to 15 residues. Unmatched junction bases numbered 5, after V lost 5 bases and J lost 7 bases.

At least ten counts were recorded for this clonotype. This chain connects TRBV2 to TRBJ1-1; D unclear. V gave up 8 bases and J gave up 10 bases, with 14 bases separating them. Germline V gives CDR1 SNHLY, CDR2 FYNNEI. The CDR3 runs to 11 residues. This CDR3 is CASSARRVAFF. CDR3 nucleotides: TGTGCCAGCTCAGCCCGGAGGGTAGCTTTCTTT.